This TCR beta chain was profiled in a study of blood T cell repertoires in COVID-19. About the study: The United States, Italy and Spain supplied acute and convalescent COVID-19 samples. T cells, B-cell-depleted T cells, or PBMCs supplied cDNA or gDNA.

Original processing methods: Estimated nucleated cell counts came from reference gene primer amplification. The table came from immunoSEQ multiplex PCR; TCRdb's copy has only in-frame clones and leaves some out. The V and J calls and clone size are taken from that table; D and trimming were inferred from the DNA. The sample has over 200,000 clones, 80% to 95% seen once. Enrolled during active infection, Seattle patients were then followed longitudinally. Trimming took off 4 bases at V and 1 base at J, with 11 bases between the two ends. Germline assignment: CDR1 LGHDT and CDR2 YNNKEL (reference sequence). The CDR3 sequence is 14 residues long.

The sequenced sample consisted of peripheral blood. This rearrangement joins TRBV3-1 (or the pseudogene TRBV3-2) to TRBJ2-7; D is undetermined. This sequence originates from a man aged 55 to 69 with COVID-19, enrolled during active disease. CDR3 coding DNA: TGTGCCAGCAGCCTCGCTGGGCTTTCCTACGAGCAGTACTTC. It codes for CASSLAGLSYEQYF.